This is a list of T cell receptor beta chains from one sample in a study of cytomegalovirus exposure and HLA in healthy donors. Clones were read by immunoSEQ multiplex PCR, and TCRdb kept only the in-frame ones, dropping some. The profile shows roughly 220,000 clones, around nine tenths of them singletons. The sequenced sample was PBMCs. The receptors originated from a woman aged 18 to 35 in good health and CMV-seronegative. The CDR3 runs from the conserved cysteine through the conserved F or W. D genes are given only for firm matches. Clone size, where shown, is once, few, many, or a class for clones that have expanded.

>14|NA|TRBV19|NA|TRBJ2-1
TGTGCCAGTAGTAGACTGGCGGGGCCAAATGAGCAGTTCTTC
CASSRLAGPNEQFF
>14|TRBD1|TRBV27|NA|TRBJ2-7
TGTGCCACCGCCCCCGGGACAGGGGAATACGAGCAGTACTTC
CATAPGTGEYEQYF
>13|TRBD2|TRBV10-1|NA|TRBJ2-5
TGCGCCAGCAGTTTTAGCGGGAGGGAGACCCAGTACTTC
CASSFSGRETQYF
>16|NA|TRBV10-3|NA|TRBJ2-6
TGTGCCATCGGGACGGGAGTCAGCTCTGGGGCCAACGTCCTGACTTTC
CAIGTGVSSGANVLTF
>13|TRBD2|TRBV2|NA|TRBJ2-7
TGTGCCAGCAGTAGGGGACTAGTCAACGAGCAGTACTTC
CASSRGLVNEQYF
>15|TRBD1|TRBV4-1|NA|TRBJ1-2
TGCGCCAGCAGCCAAGAAGGGCAGGGGGTAAATGGCTACACCTTC
CASSQEGQGVNGYTF
>12|NA|TRBV27|NA|TRBJ2-2
TGTGCCAGCAGTTTAACACAGGGGGAGCTGTTTTTT
CASSLTQGELFF
>14|NA|TRBV28|NA|TRBJ2-7
TGTGCCAGCAGTTTGCAGGGGAGCTCCTACGAGCAGTACTTC
CASSLQGSSYEQYF
>14|TRBD2|TRBV7-2|NA|TRBJ2-3
TGTGCCAGCAGCATACTAGCGGGAGGAGATACGCAGTATTTT
CASSILAGGDTQYF
>11|NA|TRBV30|NA|TRBJ1-2
TGTGCCTGGAGTGTAACAGGAGGCTACACCTTC
CAWSVTGGYTF
>16|TRBD2|TRBV6-6|NA|TRBJ2-1
TGTGCCAGCAGCTCCGCCTTTAGCGGGAGTGTAGAAGAGCAGTTCTTC
CASSSAFSGSVEEQFF
>18|TRBD2|TRBV7-9|NA|TRBJ2-2
TGTGCCAGCAGCGCAGACCAGCGGGAGGGCCGGAACACCGGGGAGCTGTTTTTT
CASSADQREGRNTGELFF
>13|TRBD2|TRBV19|NA|TRBJ2-1
TGTGCCGGGCGGGCTAGCGGGAGTAATGAGCAGTTCTTC
CAGRASGSNEQFF
>11|NA|TRBV7-2|NA|TRBJ1-1
TGTGCCAGCACTCCACGGACTGAAGCTTTCTTT
CASTPRTEAFF
>15|TRBD1|TRBV7-6|NA|TRBJ2-2
TGTGCCAGCAGGGGACAGGGTTCGAACACCGGGGAGCTGTTTTTT
CASRGQGSNTGELFF
>15|NA|TRBV6-1|NA|TRBJ1-2
TGTGCCAGCAGCACAGACCCGGGGGGATACTATGGCTACACCTTC
CASSTDPGGYYGYTF
>15|NA|TRBV27|once|TRBJ2-1
TGTGCCAGCAGCTCGCGGGGCCGCTCCTACAATGAGCAGTTCTTC
CASSSRGRSYNEQFF
>17|NA|TRBV7-9|NA|TRBJ1-2
TGTGCCAGCAGCCCCCCACGGGCGGGGGGCGCCCACTATGGCTACACCTTC
CASSPPRAGGAHYGYTF
>12|NA|TRBV5-1|NA|TRBJ1-2
TGCGCCAGCTCCTCACGAGCGGGTGGCTACACCTTC
CASSSRAGGYTF
>14|TRBD1|TRBV2|NA|TRBJ1-4
TGTGCCAGCAGATGGGACAGGGGTAAGGAAAAACTGTTTTTT
CASRWDRGKEKLFF
>14|NA|TRBV6-6|NA|TRBJ2-2
TGTGCCAGCAGCCAAGAGCTAGTCAAAGGGGAGCTGTTTTTT
CASSQELVKGELFF
>12|NA|TRBV30|NA|TRBJ1-5
TGTGCCTGGAGTAGCGGTTCTCAGCCCCAGCATTTT
CAWSSGSQPQHF
>15|NA|TRBV7-9|NA|TRBJ2-1
TGTGCCAGCAGCTTAGGCGGGTATACCTACAATGAGCAGTTCTTC
CASSLGGYTYNEQFF
>16|TRBD1|TRBV19|NA|TRBJ1-5
TGTGCCAGTAGTATTGGTGGGACAGGGGGCAGCCAGCCCCAGCATTTT
CASSIGGTGGSQPQHF
>16|TRBD2|TRBV29-1|NA|TRBJ2-7
TGCAGCGGGGGAGGGATAGCGGGAGGGCTCTCCTACGAGCAGTACTTC
CSGGGIAGGLSYEQYF
>13|NA|TRBV19|NA|TRBJ1-1
TGTGCCACGAACCAGGGCCAGAACACTGAAGCTTTCTTT
CATNQGQNTEAFF
>12|NA|TRBV7-2|NA|TRBJ2-1
TGTGCCAGCAACCTCCCGGGCAATGAGCAGTTCTTC
CASNLPGNEQFF
>12|NA|TRBV27|NA|TRBJ2-7
TGTGCCAGCAGGGACACATCCTACGAGCAGTACTTC
CASRDTSYEQYF